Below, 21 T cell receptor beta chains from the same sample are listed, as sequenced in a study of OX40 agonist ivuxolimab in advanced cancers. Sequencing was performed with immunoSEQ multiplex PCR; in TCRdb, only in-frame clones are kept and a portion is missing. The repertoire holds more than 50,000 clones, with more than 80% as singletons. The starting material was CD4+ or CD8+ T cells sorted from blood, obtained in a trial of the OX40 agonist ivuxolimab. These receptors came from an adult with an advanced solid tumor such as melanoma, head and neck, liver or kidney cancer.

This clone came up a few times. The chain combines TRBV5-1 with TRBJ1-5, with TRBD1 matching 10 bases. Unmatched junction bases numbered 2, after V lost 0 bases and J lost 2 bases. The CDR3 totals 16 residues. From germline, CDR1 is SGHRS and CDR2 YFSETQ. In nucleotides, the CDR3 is TGCGCCAGCAGCTTGGGAGGGACAGGGGGCAATCAGCCCCAGCATTTT. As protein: CASSLGGTGGNQPQHF.

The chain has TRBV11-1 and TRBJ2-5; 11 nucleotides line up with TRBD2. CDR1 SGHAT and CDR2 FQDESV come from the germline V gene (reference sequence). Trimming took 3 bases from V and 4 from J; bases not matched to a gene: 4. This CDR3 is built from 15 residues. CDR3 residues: CASSFLAGGGETQYF. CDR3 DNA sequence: TGTGCCAGCAGCTTCCTAGCGGGAGGAGGAGAGACCCAGTACTTC.

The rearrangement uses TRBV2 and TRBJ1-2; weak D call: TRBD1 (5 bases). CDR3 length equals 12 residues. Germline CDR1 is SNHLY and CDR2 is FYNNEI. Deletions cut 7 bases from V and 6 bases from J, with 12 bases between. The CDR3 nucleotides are TGTGCCAGCACGTGGGAGGGGAATGGCTACACCTTC. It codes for CASTWEGNGYTF. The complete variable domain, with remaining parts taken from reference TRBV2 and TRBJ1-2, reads EPEVTQTPSHQVTQMGQEVILRCVPISNHLYFYWYRQILGQKVEFLVSFYNNEISEKSEIFDDQFSVERPDGSNFTLKIRSTKLEDSAMYFCASTWEGNGYTFGSGTRLTVV.

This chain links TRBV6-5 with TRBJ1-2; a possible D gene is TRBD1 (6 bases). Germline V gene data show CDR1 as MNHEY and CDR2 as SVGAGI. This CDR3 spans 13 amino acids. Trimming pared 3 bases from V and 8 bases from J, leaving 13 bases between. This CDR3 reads CASSYLGGQGYTF. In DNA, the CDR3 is TGTGCCAGCAGTTATTTGGGGGGGCAAGGCTACACCTTC.

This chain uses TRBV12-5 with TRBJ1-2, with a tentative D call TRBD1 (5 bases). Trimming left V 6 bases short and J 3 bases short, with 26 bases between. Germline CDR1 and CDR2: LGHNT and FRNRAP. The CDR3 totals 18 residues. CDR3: CASGQGTIWRGDDYGYTF. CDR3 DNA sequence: TGTGCTAGTGGCCAAGGGACTATCTGGCGGGGCGATGACTATGGCTACACCTTC.

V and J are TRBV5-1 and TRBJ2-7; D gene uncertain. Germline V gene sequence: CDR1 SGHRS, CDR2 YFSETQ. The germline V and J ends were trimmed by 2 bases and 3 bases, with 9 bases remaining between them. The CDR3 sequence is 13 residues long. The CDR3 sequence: CASSLGSYYEQYF. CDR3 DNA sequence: TGCGCCAGCAGCTTAGGCAGTTACTACGAGCAGTACTTC. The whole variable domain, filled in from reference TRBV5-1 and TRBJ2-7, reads KAGVTQTPRYLIKTRGQQVTLSCSPISGHRSVSWYQQTPGQGLQFLFEYFSETQRNKGNFPGRFSGRQFSNSRSEMNVSTLELGDSALYLCASSLGSYYEQYFGPGTRLTVT.

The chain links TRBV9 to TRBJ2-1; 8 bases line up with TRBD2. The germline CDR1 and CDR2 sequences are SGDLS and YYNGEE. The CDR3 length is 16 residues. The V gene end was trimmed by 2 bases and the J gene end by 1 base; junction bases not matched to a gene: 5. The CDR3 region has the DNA TGTGCCAGCAGCGTGATTAGCGGGATGTCCTACAATGAGCAGTTCTTC. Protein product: CASSVISGMSYNEQFF.

CDR3 loop: CASSIHPPGQGVPEQFF. CDR3 nucleotides: TGTGCCAGCAGCATTCATCCTCCGGGACAGGGGGTCCCTGAGCAGTTCTTC. The chain couples TRBV7-2 to TRBJ2-1; 11 positions match TRBD1. The germline V gene encodes CDR1 SGHTA and CDR2 FQGNSA. V trimming: 5 bases; J trimming: 9 bases; junction bases outside the gene matches: 15. This CDR3 is 17 amino acids long.

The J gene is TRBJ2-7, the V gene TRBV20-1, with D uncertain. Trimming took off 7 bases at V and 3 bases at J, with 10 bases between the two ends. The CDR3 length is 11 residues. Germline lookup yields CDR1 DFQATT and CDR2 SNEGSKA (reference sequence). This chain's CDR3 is CSGLVFYEQYF. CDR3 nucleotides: TGCAGTGGCCTGGTCTTCTACGAGCAGTACTTC.

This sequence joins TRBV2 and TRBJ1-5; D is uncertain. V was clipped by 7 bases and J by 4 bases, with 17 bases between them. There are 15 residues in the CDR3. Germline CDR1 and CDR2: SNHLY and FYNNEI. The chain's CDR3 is CASKKWGNENQPQHF. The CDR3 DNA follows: TGTGCCAGCAAAAAGTGGGGTAATGAGAATCAGCCCCAGCATTTT.

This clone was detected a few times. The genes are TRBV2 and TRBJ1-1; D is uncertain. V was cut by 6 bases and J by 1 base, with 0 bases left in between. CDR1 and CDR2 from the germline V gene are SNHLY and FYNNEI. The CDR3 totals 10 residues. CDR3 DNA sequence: TGTGCCAGCAGGAACACTGAAGCTTTCTTT. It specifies CASRNTEAFF.

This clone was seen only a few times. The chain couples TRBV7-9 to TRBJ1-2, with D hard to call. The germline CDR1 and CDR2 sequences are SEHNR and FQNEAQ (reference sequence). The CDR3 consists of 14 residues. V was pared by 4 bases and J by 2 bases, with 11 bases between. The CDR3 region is CASSSYLSNYGYTF. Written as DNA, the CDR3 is TGTGCCAGCAGCTCCTATTTGTCAAACTATGGCTACACCTTC.

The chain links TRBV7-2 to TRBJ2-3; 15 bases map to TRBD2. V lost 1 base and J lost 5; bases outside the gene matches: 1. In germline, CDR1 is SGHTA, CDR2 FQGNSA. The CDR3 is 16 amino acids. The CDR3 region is CASSLGTSGRGDTQYF. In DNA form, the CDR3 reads TGTGCCAGCAGCTTAGGGACTAGCGGGAGGGGAGATACGCAGTATTTT.

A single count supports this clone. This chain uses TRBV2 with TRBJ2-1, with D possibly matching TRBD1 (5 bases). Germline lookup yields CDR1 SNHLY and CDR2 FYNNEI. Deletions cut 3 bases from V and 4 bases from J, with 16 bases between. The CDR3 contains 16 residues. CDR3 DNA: TGTGCCAGCAGTGACGGTTGGCAGGGAAGGTACAATGAGCAGTTCTTC. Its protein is CASSDGWQGRYNEQFF.

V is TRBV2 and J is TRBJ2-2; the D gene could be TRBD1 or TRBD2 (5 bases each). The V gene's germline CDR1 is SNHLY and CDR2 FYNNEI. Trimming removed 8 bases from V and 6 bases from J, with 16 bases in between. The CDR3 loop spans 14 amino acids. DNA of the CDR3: TGTGCCAGCCGAACCGGGGCCGTACCCGGGGAGCTGTTTTTT. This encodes CASRTGAVPGELFF.

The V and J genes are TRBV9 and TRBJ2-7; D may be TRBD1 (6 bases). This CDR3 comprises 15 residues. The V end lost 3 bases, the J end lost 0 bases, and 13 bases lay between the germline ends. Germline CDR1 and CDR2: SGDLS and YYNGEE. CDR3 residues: CASSAQGFPSYEQYF. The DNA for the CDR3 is TGTGCCAGCAGCGCCCAGGGGTTCCCCTCCTACGAGCAGTACTTC.

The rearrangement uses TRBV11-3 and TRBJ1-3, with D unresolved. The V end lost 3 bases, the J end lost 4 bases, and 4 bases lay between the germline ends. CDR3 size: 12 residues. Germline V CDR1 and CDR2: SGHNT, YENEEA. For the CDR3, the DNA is TGTGCCAGCAGCTTGTCCGGAAACACCATATATTTT. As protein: CASSLSGNTIYF.

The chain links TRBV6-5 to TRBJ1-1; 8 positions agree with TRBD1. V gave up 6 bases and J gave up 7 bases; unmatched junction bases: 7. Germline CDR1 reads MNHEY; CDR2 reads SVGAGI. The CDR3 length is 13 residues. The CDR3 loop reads CASRQVGTGEAFF. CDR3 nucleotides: TGTGCCAGCAGACAAGTTGGGACAGGTGAAGCTTTCTTT.

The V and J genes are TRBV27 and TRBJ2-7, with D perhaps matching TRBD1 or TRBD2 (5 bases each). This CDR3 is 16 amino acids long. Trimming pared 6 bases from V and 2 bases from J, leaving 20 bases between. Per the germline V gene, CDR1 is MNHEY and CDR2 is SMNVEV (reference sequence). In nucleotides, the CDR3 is TGTGCCAGCAGAACTGTCTCGGGACCGAAGCCCTACGAGCAGTACTTC. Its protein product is CASRTVSGPKPYEQYF.

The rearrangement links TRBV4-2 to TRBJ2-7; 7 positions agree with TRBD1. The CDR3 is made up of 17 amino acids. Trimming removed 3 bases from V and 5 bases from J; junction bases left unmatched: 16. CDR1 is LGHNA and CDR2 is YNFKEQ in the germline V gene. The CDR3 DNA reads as TGTGCCAGCAGCCAGGGCCCCACGACAGGGTTCGAGCACGAGCAGTACTTC. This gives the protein CASSQGPTTGFEHEQYF.

CDR3 nucleotides: TGTGCCATCAATGCGGGGGGCTCTTACGAGCAGTACTTC. This codes for CAINAGGSYEQYF. The chain combines TRBV10-3 with TRBJ2-7; 8 nucleotides align to TRBD2. The CDR3 spans 13 residues. The germline CDR1 and CDR2 sequences are ENHRY and SYGVKD. V shed 7 bases, J shed 4 bases, and the junction held 6 bases outside the gene matches.